This T cell receptor beta chain came from a study of T-cell reconstitution after alpha-beta-depleted transplantation in children. Losses at the gene ends were 1 base for V and 7 bases for J; bases not matched to a gene: 12. This CDR3 comprises 17 residues. Germline-derived CDR1 and CDR2 are LGHNA and YNFKEQ. Unique molecular identifiers were incorporated during preparation of the TCRbeta library. TCRdb re-analysed the PCR reads in MiXCR, keeping a single row per CDR3 protein. The table records 450,000 to 600,000 distinct CDR3 sequences, approximately 20% of them present only once. The rearrangement uses TRBV4-2 and TRBJ2-5; TRBD2 matches 10 bases. This specimen consisted of PBMCs from the stem cell graft donor, obtained from the stem cell graft. The sequence was obtained from a human donor who donated a stem cell graft to a child with acute lymphoblastic leukemia. The CDR3 nucleotides are TGTGCCAGCAGCCAAGGAGTGGCTCTAGCGGGAGCGGGGACCCAGTACTTC. The encoded protein is CASSQGVALAGAGTQYF.